One sample yielded the 7 T cell receptor beta chains listed below, sequenced in a study of breast tumors, draining lymph nodes, adjacent tissues. Axillary draining lymph nodes of breast cancer patients supplied the node samples. MiXCR, applied by TCRdb to the multiplex PCR reads, yields one record per CDR3 protein. Of roughly 220,000 distinct CDR3 sequences listed, around 34% are singletons. Material: axillary lymph node tissue. The receptors originated from a female donor with breast cancer. Some clones in this sample may be carry-over from other donors' samples.

Regarding this clonotype: Being one base from a much bigger clone, this may be a read error. The CDR3 end shows no conserved phenylalanine or tryptophan, and so a read error is likely. This chain joins TRBV28 and TRBJ2-7; 9 positions agree with TRBD1. This CDR3 has 14 residues. V trimming: 4 bases; J trimming: 1 base; junction bases outside the gene matches: 2. CDR1 is MDHEN, CDR2 SYDVKM, per germline. The CDR3 DNA follows: TGTGCCAGCAGTTCCGGGACAGGGTCCTACGAGCAGTACCTC. Its translation: CASSSGTGSYEQYL.

The gene calls are TRBV20-1 and TRBJ1-1; 7 positions match TRBD1. Germline CDR1 and CDR2: DFQATT and SNEGSKA (reference sequence). The CDR3 is 14 amino acids. V trimming: 3 bases; J trimming: 1 base; junction bases outside the gene matches: 5. CDR3 in amino acids: CSASTGERNTEAFF. The CDR3 nucleotides are TGCAGTGCTAGTACAGGGGAGAGGAACACTGAAGCTTTCTTT.

Points on this clonotype: A much larger clone sits a single nucleotide away, making a read error possible. The chain combines TRBV27 with TRBJ2-7; the D is unclear. There are 13 residues in the CDR3. Germline CDR1 reads MNHEY; CDR2 reads SMNVEV (reference sequence). V was pared by 4 bases and J by 3 bases, with 10 bases between. CDR3 nucleotides: TGTGCCAGCAGTTCGCGACAAATCTACGAGCAGTACTTC. Translation gives CASSSRQIYEQYF.

This clonotype was recorded many times. The rearrangement uses TRBV4-1 and TRBJ2-1; 13 positions agree with TRBD2. Trimming took 0 bases from V and 7 from J; bases not matched to a gene: 12. The CDR3 extends over 19 amino acids. Germline V gene lookup returns CDR1 MGHRA and CDR2 YSYEKL. The CDR3 DNA follows: TGCGCCAGCAGCCAAGAAGACGACACTAGCGGGAGGGCCGAAAATGAGCAGTTCTTC. It yields the protein CASSQEDDTSGRAENEQFF.

V and J are TRBV4-2 and TRBJ1-4; 9 nucleotides agree with TRBD1. In germline, CDR1 is LGHNA, CDR2 YNFKEQ. The length of the CDR3 is 15 residues. The junction had 3 bases not matched to a gene; V was cut back by 0 bases and J by 7 bases. The CDR3, as DNA: TGTGCCAGCAGCCAAGAGGGACAGGGTCTTGAAAAACTGTTTTTT. This translates into CASSQEGQGLEKLFF.

This clonotype has only one observation. This may come from a read error, since a much larger clone is one base off. The chain combines TRBV9 with TRBJ2-1; possible D gene TRBD1, 6 bases. The CDR3 totals 15 residues. Trimming removed 7 bases at V and 0 bases at J, with 14 bases between. Germline V gene data show CDR1 as SGDLS and CDR2 as YYNGEE. CDR3 residues: CASGPGTNSYNEQFF. CDR3 nucleotide sequence: TGTGCCAGCGGTCCCGGGACAAACTCCTACAATGAGCAGTTCTTC.

This clonotype was found a few times. This chain uses TRBV29-1 with TRBJ1-1; D possibly corresponds to TRBD1 (5 bases). The CDR3 is 16 residues long. Trimming took 2 bases from V and 0 from J, leaving 16 bases between them. CDR1 SQVTM and CDR2 ANQGSEA come from the germline V gene. The chain's CDR3 is CSVELGRGVMNTEAFF. CDR3 bases: TGCAGCGTTGAACTCGGCAGAGGGGTTATGAACACTGAAGCTTTCTTT. Combining the CDR3 with reference TRBV29-1 and TRBJ1-1 gives the whole variable domain SAVISQKPSRDICQRGTSLTIQCQVDSQVTMMFWYRQQPGQSLTLIATANQGSEATYESGFVIDKFPISRPNLTFSTLTVSNMSPEDSSIYLCSVELGRGVMNTEAFFGQGTRLTVV.